This T cell receptor beta chain was sequenced in a study of shared clonotypes between healthy human individuals. The CDR3 consists of 15 residues. V gave up 2 bases and J gave up 3 bases, with 11 bases separating them. Germline CDR1 and CDR2: MNHEY and SMNVEV (reference sequence). Overall study results and limits: Rarefaction demonstrated incomplete sorted-subset sequencing despite large depth.

At a deep level, the assay was run. Using immunoSEQ multiplex PCR, the repertoire was profiled, and TCRdb retains in-frame clones only, with some absent. Among just over 2,000,000 clones listed, roughly 95% were seen once. Naive CD8 cells comprised CD45RO-negative, CCR7-positively selected cells, excluding terminally differentiated effector memory CD45RA+ cells. Turning to this clone: Its antigen is undetermined.

This receptor was identified in a man aged 18 to 30 in good health. Sequenced input: naive CD8+ T cells sorted from blood. J is TRBJ1-3 and V is TRBV27; D is possibly TRBD1 (6 bases). The DNA of the CDR3 is TGTGCCAGCAGTTTAAAAGGGGGGCTTGGAAACACCATATATTTT. Translation: CASSLKGGLGNTIYF.